This T cell receptor beta chain emerged from a study of blood T cell repertoires in COVID-19. The wider study: There were acute and convalescent COVID-19 samples, and they came from the United States, Italy and Spain. Sample material is recorded as cDNA or gDNA derived from T cells, B-cell-depleted T cells, or PBMCs.

This table comes from immunoSEQ multiplex PCR, and its TCRdb copy is limited to in-frame clones, with some not included. This table has fewer than 250,000 clones, around 80% appearing once. Germline V gene sequence: CDR1 LGHDT, CDR2 YNNKEL (reference sequence). The length of the CDR3 is 13 residues. Between the trimmed V and J ends, which lost 0 bases and 6 bases, there was a span of 6 bases. The sequence was obtained from a woman aged 55-70 years with COVID-19, enrolled during active disease. The V call is TRBV3-1 (or the pseudogene TRBV3-2), the J call TRBJ1-5, with unresolved D. Sample: peripheral blood. The CDR3 loop reads CASSQEYGQPQHF. The CDR3 DNA reads TGTGCCAGCAGCCAAGAATACGGTCAGCCCCAGCATTTT.